The clone carrying this TCR beta chain was detected many times. Its specificity is not known. Every TCR cDNA molecule bore a unique molecular identifier. TCRdb used MiXCR to reprocess the 5' RACE reads, holding one entry per CDR3 protein. The data contain fewer than 10,000 distinct CDR3 sequences, 7% of them singletons. The time point was: sample taken at primary tumor resection. This sample is drawn from a study of spatial heterogeneity in lung cancer. Study-level background: Consistently, beta-chain sequences turned up in larger numbers than alpha-chain sequences did. An average of more than ten raw reads was observed per unique TCR and UMI combination. General study results and limits: It was found that expanded intratumoral alpha and beta TCR counts tracked tumor mutation counts.

V was clipped by 5 bases and J by 7 bases, with 20 bases between them. The CDR3 contains 15 residues. Germline V gene sequence: CDR1 SEHNR, CDR2 FQNEAQ (reference sequence). The chain links TRBV7-9 to TRBJ2-5; D unclear. This receptor was obtained from a female donor with early-stage non-small cell lung cancer. Sequences were derived from lung tumor tissue, sampled at surgery. CDR3 residues: CASSPAGPPGGTQYF. For the CDR3, the DNA is TGTGCCAGCAGCCCCGCCGGGCCCCCCGGCGGGACCCAGTACTTC.